The clone carrying this TCR beta chain was observed a single time. Its antigen is unknown. The data originate from a study of beta chain features in type 1 diabetes. Looking at the study overall: Cell yields, age and gender were similar between patients and healthy donors. Across all samples, over 85 million sorted cells were examined. Study-wide points: In patients and controls equally, PCR might favor templates that are shorter.

cDNA synthesis used the whole RNA isolate, giving expressed TCRB sequences. Using immunoSEQ multiplex PCR, the repertoire was profiled, and TCRdb retains in-frame clones only, with some absent. In the table there are 150,000 to 160,000 clones, approximately 10% of which are singletons. Looked up from germline, CDR1 is SNHLY and CDR2 is FYNNEI. V gave up 6 bases and J gave up 6 bases; unmatched junction bases: 7. CDR3 length equals 15 residues. CD4+ naive, central memory, regulatory and stem cell-like memory cells were sorted via CD45RO/CCR7/CD25/CD127/CD95/CD27. The source is a young man in good health. The chain employs TRBV2 and TRBJ2-7; 14 nucleotides align to TRBD2. Sequences were obtained from central memory CD4+ T cells from blood. DNA for the CDR3: TGTGCCAGCAGGGGACTAGCGGGAGAGGCTGGCGAGCAGTACTTC. It encodes CASRGLAGEAGEQYF. The whole variable domain, remainder taken from reference TRBV2 and TRBJ2-7, is EPEVTQTPSHQVTQMGQEVILRCVPISNHLYFYWYRQILGQKVEFLVSFYNNEISEKSEIFDDQFSVERPDGSNFTLKIRSTKLEDSAMYFCASRGLAGEAGEQYFGPGTRLTVT.